The 21 T cell receptor beta chains below all came from one sample that was sequenced in a study of T-cell memory formation after mild COVID-19. TCRdb passed the 5' RACE reads through MiXCR, listing each CDR3 protein once. The sample lists about 100,000 distinct CDR3 sequences, approximately 10% occurring once. Sequenced: PBMCs or a T cell subset sorted from them (not recorded which). These receptor sequences come from a man younger than 30 who had mild COVID-19 (a few samples of this study predate the infection). Cell type and time point are not known.

The chain uses TRBV4-1 and TRBJ2-1; D is unclear. The CDR3 sequence is 14 residues long. Germline loops: CDR1 MGHRA, CDR2 YSYEKL. The V end was cut by 1 base, the J end by 6 bases, with 10 bases between. The CDR3 loop reads CASSQVSTPNEQFF. The CDR3 bases are TGCGCCAGCAGCCAAGTGTCCACTCCCAATGAGCAGTTCTTC.

In this sample, this clonotype turned up many times. This rearrangement joins TRBV7-9 to TRBJ2-2; no firm D call. Trimming took off 5 bases at V and 6 bases at J, with 10 bases between the two ends. CDR3 length equals 13 residues. Germline V gives CDR1 SEHNR, CDR2 FQNEAQ (reference sequence). CDR3 protein: CASSKENAGELFF. CDR3 coding DNA: TGTGCCAGCAGCAAAGAAAACGCCGGGGAGCTGTTTTTT.

The sample holds a few counts of this clonotype. The chain is built from TRBV28 and TRBJ2-3, with D possibly being TRBD2 (5 bases). Trimming cost V 5 bases and J 2 bases, with 14 bases left between them. The CDR3 is 15 amino acids. Germline values: CDR1 MDHEN, CDR2 SYDVKM. CDR3 nucleotides: TGTGCCAGCAGTCCTCGGACTCGATTCACAGATACGCAGTATTTT. This encodes CASSPRTRFTDTQYF.

This clonotype appeared a few times. CDR3 region: CAISDGGDNEQFF. CDR3 in DNA: TGTGCCATCAGTGATGGGGGGGACAATGAGCAGTTCTTC. The rearrangement joins TRBV10-3 to TRBJ2-1; 7 positions agree with TRBD2. Germline CDR1 and CDR2: ENHRY and SYGVKD. The CDR3 is made up of 13 amino acids. The junction had 1 base not matched to a gene; V was cut back by 3 bases and J by 5 bases.

The chain joins TRBV6-6 to TRBJ1-2, with D uncertain. CDR1 and CDR2 from the germline V gene are MNHNY and SVGAGI (reference sequence). V gave up 6 bases and J gave up 4 bases, with 21 bases separating them. This CDR3 spans 16 amino acids. CDR3: CASSPRGGSGPYGYTF. The CDR3 region has the DNA TGTGCCAGCAGCCCTCGCGGCGGGTCGGGTCCCTATGGCTACACCTTC.

The chain recombines TRBV7-2 with TRBJ2-7, with D perhaps TRBD1 (5 bases). Germline V CDR1 and CDR2: SGHTA, FQGNSA. The CDR3 covers 12 residues. Trimming cost V 5 bases and J 4 bases, with 9 bases left between them. The CDR3: CASSVGVYEQYF. For the CDR3, the DNA is TGTGCCAGCAGCGTAGGGGTATACGAGCAGTACTTC.

This clonotype was seen more than once but under ten times. The rearrangement joins TRBV4-2 to TRBJ1-4; possible D gene TRBD1, 5 bases. This CDR3 spans 15 amino acids. The V and J ends lost 4 bases and 7 bases respectively, with 16 bases between them. Germline CDR1 LGHNA, CDR2 YNFKEQ. The CDR3 DNA reads as TGTGCCAGCAGCCCCGGGACTCAAGGAAGTGAAAAACTGTTTTTT. Encoded protein: CASSPGTQGSEKLFF.

The chain uses TRBV9 and TRBJ2-3; D possibly matches TRBD1 or TRBD2 (5 bases each). The CDR3 runs 14 residues. The V gene's germline CDR1 is SGDLS and CDR2 YYNGEE. Trimming pared 3 bases from V and 4 bases from J, leaving 12 bases between. The CDR3 sequence: CASSASGSADTQYF. The CDR3, as DNA: TGTGCCAGCAGCGCATCAGGGAGCGCAGATACGCAGTATTTT.

Only a few counts were recorded for this clonotype. The gene calls are TRBV9 and TRBJ2-6, with 7 bases matching TRBD2. The V and J ends lost 2 bases and 0 bases, in that order; junction bases with no gene match: 17. Germline V gives CDR1 SGDLS, CDR2 YYNGEE. This CDR3 is 21 amino acids long. The CDR3, as DNA: TGTGCCAGCAGCGTCCAAAACGGGGGGACGTCTCAAGCCTCTGGGGCCAACGTCCTGACTTTC. Encoded protein: CASSVQNGGTSQASGANVLTF.

In its sample, this clonotype was seen many times. V is TRBV7-8 and J is TRBJ2-5; 7 bases line up with TRBD1. This CDR3 comprises 13 residues. Germline CDR1 is SGHVS and CDR2 is FQNEAQ. J gave up 5 bases and V 4 bases, and 4 bases lay outside the gene matches. CDR3 DNA: TGTGCCAGCAGCTCGGACAGGAGGGAGACCCAGTACTTC. This gives the protein CASSSDRRETQYF.

The V call is TRBV4-2, the J call TRBJ2-7, with D uncertain. This CDR3 spans 14 amino acids. Trimming took off 1 base at V and 6 bases at J, with 13 bases between the two ends. CDR1 and CDR2 from the germline V gene are LGHNA and YNFKEQ. CDR3 coding DNA: TGTGCCAGCAGCCAAGGTCCCCCGGGCGGCGAGCAGTACTTC. This sequence encodes CASSQGPPGGEQYF.

This chain uses TRBV29-1 with TRBJ2-1, with 8 nucleotides matching TRBD2. The germline gives CDR1 SQVTM, CDR2 ANQGSEA. CDR3 length equals 11 residues. Losses at the gene ends were 6 bases for V and 9 bases for J; bases not matched to a gene: 4. This chain's CDR3 is CSVRLAFEQFF. CDR3 nucleotides: TGCAGCGTCAGACTAGCGTTTGAGCAGTTCTTC.

The chain recombines TRBV11-2 with TRBJ1-2, with a weak D call TRBD1 (5 bases). This CDR3 region has 14 residues. V lost 5 bases and J lost 2, with 12 bases in between. Germline V gene sequence: CDR1 SGHAT, CDR2 FQNNGV. The CDR3 DNA reads as TGTGCCAGCAGCCCACCAGGGATCAACTATGGCTACACCTTC. Translation: CASSPPGINYGYTF.

The chain carries TRBV29-1 and TRBJ2-7; TRBD1 is a possible D gene (5 bases). There are 13 residues in the CDR3. Trimming took off 4 bases at V and 2 bases at J, with 12 bases between the two ends. Per the germline V gene, CDR1 is SQVTM and CDR2 is ANQGSEA. The CDR3 region has the DNA TGCAGCGTTGTGTCGACGGACACCTACGAGCAGTACTTC. This codes for CSVVSTDTYEQYF.

This clonotype was counted only a few times. This chain uses TRBV9 with TRBJ2-3, with D perhaps TRBD2 (7 bases). Germline CDR1 is SGDLS and CDR2 is YYNGEE. The germline V and J ends were trimmed by 6 bases and 5 bases, with 22 bases remaining between them. The length of the CDR3 is 16 residues. The CDR3 region has the DNA TGTGCCAGCACCTCAGGTCGCGCGGGGGCTGGAGATACGCAGTATTTT. Translation gives CASTSGRAGAGDTQYF.

This clonotype was observed a handful of times. This sequence joins TRBV7-2 and TRBJ2-7; weak D call: TRBD1 (5 bases). The CDR3 consists of 15 residues. Trimming left V 6 bases short and J 2 bases short, with 17 bases between. Germline CDR1 is SGHTA and CDR2 is FQGNSA. CDR3 nucleotide sequence: TGTGCCAGCAGTCCGCAGGATGGGGCGCCCTACGAGCAGTACTTC. This encodes CASSPQDGAPYEQYF.

This chain joins TRBV3-1 and TRBJ2-7; weak D call: TRBD1 (7 bases). Germline values: CDR1 LGHDT, CDR2 YNNKEL (reference sequence). This CDR3 contains 12 residues. Deletions cut 4 bases from V and 7 bases from J, with 11 bases between. CDR3 sequence reads: CASSPTGREQYF. The CDR3 bases are TGTGCCAGCAGCCCGACAGGGAGGGAGCAGTACTTC.

The chain couples TRBV7-9 to TRBJ1-4; D uncertain. The germline V gene has CDR1 SEHNR and CDR2 FQNEAQ (reference sequence). There are 15 residues in the CDR3. V gave up 3 bases and J gave up 4 bases, with 12 bases separating them. The CDR3 sequence is CASSFSDTVNEKLFF. Written as DNA, the CDR3 is TGTGCCAGCAGCTTCTCTGACACCGTTAATGAAAAACTGTTTTTT.

This clonotype was detected a few times. The V gene is TRBV12-3 or TRBV12-4, the J gene TRBJ2-5; the match to TRBD2 covers 15 bases. The CDR3 covers 16 residues. V lost 5 bases and J lost 5; bases outside the gene matches: 6. This CDR3 reads CASSAGTSGGQETQYF. CDR3 coding DNA: TGTGCCAGCAGTGCGGGGACTAGCGGGGGGCAGGAGACCCAGTACTTC.

This clonotype was found a few times. The J gene is TRBJ2-6, the V gene TRBV7-9; TRBD1 might be the D (8 bases). Germline assignment: CDR1 SEHNR and CDR2 FQNEAQ (reference sequence). Trimming stripped 4 bases from V and 2 bases from J, with 15 bases between. The CDR3 contains 17 residues. The CDR3: CASSSGQGGTGANVLTF. DNA for the CDR3: TGTGCCAGCAGCTCCGGACAGGGAGGGACTGGGGCCAACGTCCTGACTTTC.

In its sample, this clonotype was seen once. This rearrangement joins TRBV9 to TRBJ1-4; D gene uncertain. The V end was cut by 0 bases, the J end by 8 bases, with 14 bases between. In germline, CDR1 is SGDLS, CDR2 YYNGEE. There are 15 residues in the CDR3. The CDR3 DNA sequence: TGTGCCAGCAGCGTAGATACGAGGGTGAAAGAAAAACTGTTTTTT. The encoded protein is CASSVDTRVKEKLFF. Based on the CDR3 plus reference TRBV9 and TRBJ1-4, the full variable domain is DSGVTQTPKHLITATGQRVTLRCSPRSGDLSVYWYQQSLDQGLQFLIQYYNGEERAKGNILERFSAQQFPDLHSELNLSSLELGDSALYFCASSVDTRVKEKLFFGSGTQLSVL.